The clone carrying this TCR beta chain has just one count. Its antigen is unidentified. The data originate from a study of T cell responses to AZD1222 COVID-19 vaccine. The data were produced by immunoSEQ multiplex PCR, yet TCRdb's version contains in-frame clones alone and is incomplete. The sample consists of over 120,000 clones, 80% to 95% of them appearing once. Between the trimmed V and J ends, which lost 0 bases and 8 bases, there was a span of 12 bases. The CDR3 runs to 14 residues. CDR1 is SGDLS and CDR2 is YYNGEE in the germline V gene. The study's findings and limits: Repertoire collection took place solely once the T cell response had peaked. It should be noted that donors were predominantly white British and more often female, and clonal diversity was possibly underestimated. Once two AZD1222 doses were given, Spike-specific TCR breadth and depth went up.

The clonotype was recovered from an adult who received the AZD1222 COVID-19 vaccine. This specimen consisted of peripheral blood, obtained 28 days after the second AZD1222 dose. The chain carries TRBV9 and TRBJ2-4, with unresolved D. In DNA form, the CDR3 reads TGTGCCAGCAGCGTAGAGCACAGATCCTACATTCAGTACTTC. Protein: CASSVEHRSYIQYF. The full variable domain, in which reference TRBV9 and TRBJ2-4 provide the parts outside the CDR3, is DSGVTQTPKHLITATGQRVTLRCSPRSGDLSVYWYQQSLDQGLQFLIQYYNGEERAKGNILERFSAQQFPDLHSELNLSSLELGDSALYFCASSVEHRSYIQYFGAGTRLSVL.